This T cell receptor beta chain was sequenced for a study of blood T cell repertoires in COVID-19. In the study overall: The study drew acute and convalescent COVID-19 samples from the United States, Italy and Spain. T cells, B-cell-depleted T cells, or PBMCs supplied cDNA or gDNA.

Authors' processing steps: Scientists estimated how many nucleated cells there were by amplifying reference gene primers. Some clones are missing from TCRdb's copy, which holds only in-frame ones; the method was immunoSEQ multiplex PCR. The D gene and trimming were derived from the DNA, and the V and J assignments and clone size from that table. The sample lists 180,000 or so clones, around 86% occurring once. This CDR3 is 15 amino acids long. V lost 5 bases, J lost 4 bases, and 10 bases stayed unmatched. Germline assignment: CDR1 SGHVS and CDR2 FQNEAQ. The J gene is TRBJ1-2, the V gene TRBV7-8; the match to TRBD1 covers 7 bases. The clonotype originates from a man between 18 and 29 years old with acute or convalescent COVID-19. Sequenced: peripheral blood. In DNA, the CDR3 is TGTGCCAGCAGCCCCGGACAGGCTTGGCGCTATGGCTACACCTTC. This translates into CASSPGQAWRYGYTF.